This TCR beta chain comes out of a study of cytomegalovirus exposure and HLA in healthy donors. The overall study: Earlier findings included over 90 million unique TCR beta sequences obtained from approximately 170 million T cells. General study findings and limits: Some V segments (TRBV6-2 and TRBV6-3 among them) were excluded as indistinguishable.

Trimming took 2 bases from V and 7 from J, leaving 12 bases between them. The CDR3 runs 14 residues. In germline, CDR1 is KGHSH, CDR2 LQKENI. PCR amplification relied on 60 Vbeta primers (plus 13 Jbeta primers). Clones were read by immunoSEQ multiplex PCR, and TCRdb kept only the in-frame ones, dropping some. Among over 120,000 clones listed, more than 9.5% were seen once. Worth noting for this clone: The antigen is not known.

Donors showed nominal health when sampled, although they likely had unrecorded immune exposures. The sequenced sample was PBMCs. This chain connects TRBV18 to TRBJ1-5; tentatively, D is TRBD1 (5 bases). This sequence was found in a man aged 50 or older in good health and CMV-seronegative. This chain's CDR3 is CASSPLQGEQPQHF. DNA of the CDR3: TGTGCCAGCTCACCATTGCAGGGCGAACAGCCCCAGCATTTT.